The present T cell receptor (beta chain) was sequenced within a study of cytomegalovirus exposure and HLA in healthy donors. Overall study results and limits: As confirmed in vitro, a few CMV-associated chains were specific for CMV antigens. The classifier reportedly diagnosed cytomegalovirus status with high sensitivity and specificity. The study designated 150 or so TCR beta chains cytomegalovirus-associated.

In regard to this clone: The antigen is unknown.

Using immunoSEQ multiplex PCR, the repertoire was profiled, and TCRdb retains in-frame clones only, with some absent. The sample lists over 150,000 clones; 95% to 97% were seen once. It was the approximately 130-subject validation cohort, separate from the approximately 690-subject first cohort, to which the donors belonged. The V gene end was trimmed by 5 bases and the J gene end by 4 bases; junction bases not matched to a gene: 6. Looked up from germline, CDR1 is SGHDN and CDR2 is FVKESK. The CDR3 spans 15 residues. V and J are TRBV14 and TRBJ1-3, with TRBD1 matching 9 bases. The source is a woman under 30 in good health and CMV-seronegative. Sequencing was performed on PBMCs. The CDR3 loop is CASSEGQGRGNTIYF. In DNA form, the CDR3 reads TGTGCCAGCAGCGAAGGACAGGGGAGAGGAAACACCATATATTTT.